These T cell receptor beta chains were read from a single sample in a study of human T cells and chemical hapten exposure. TCRdb recomputed calls from the RACE reads with MiXCR, one row per CDR3 protein. The table includes a few hundred thousand distinct CDR3 sequences, over 6% detected once. The material was whole blood, obtained in connection with sensitization to the hapten diphenylcyclopropenone (DPC). The receptors were gathered from a woman aged 18-29 years with alopecia areata. Some clones in this sample may be carry-over from other donors' samples. The CDR3 runs from the conserved cysteine through the conserved F or W.

TRBV7-9	TRBJ1-1	CASSRSSTEAFF
TRBV12-5	TRBJ2-7	CASGLVLGQGRYEQYF
TRBV6-2/TRBV6-3	TRBJ1-5	CASSYLDRVNQPQHF
TRBV5-1	TRBJ2-3	CASSRDREDTQYF
TRBV12-3/TRBV12-4	TRBJ2-3	CASSISGRSTDTQYF
TRBV27	TRBJ1-2	CASSPHDTGAYGYTF
TRBV7-2	TRBJ1-6	CASSPLAGTYNSPLHF
TRBV6-5	TRBJ1-2	CASSYNYGDYGYTF
TRBV11-2	TRBJ2-2	CASSADRVNTGELFF
TRBV15	TRBJ2-3	CATSRGSGGADTQYF
TRBV6-1	TRBJ2-7	CASQPGLSSGVITYEQYF
TRBV20-1	TRBJ1-2	CSARDQDSIYGYTF
TRBV5-1	TRBJ1-2	CASSLDSSYGYTF
TRBV7-9	TRBJ2-7	CASSLQGAPHEQYF
TRBV20-1	TRBJ1-1	CSAPRDRGDTEAFF
TRBV12-3/TRBV12-4	TRBJ2-3	CASSLSGTLLNTDTQYF
TRBV9	TRBJ2-5	CASSAELRTGRETQYF
TRBV7-9	TRBJ1-6	CASSSRTGDNSPLHF
TRBV7-9	TRBJ2-7	CASSSLNGGWEQYF
TRBV5-6	TRBJ1-1	CASSFWDDTEAFF
TRBV7-9	TRBJ1-5	CASSSALISNQPQHF
TRBV6-5	TRBJ1-5	CASSYGSGVQPQHF
TRBV6-5	TRBJ1-1	CASKGGPPPNTEAFF
TRBV18	TRBJ1-3	CASSPDSSGNTIYF
TRBV7-2	TRBJ1-1	CASSLRQGAAFF
TRBV6-5	TRBJ1-3	CASSYSYSGNTIYF
TRBV11-2	TRBJ2-1	CASSLGHNNEQFF
TRBV14	TRBJ1-1	CASSPFWLTEAFF
TRBV12-3/TRBV12-4	TRBJ2-7	CASSKTSGGAGNEQYF
TRBV2	TRBJ2-7	CASRDGRSYEQYF
TRBV4-3	TRBJ2-1	CASSQGGELGNWRAYNEQFF
TRBV12-3/TRBV12-4	TRBJ2-3	CASSSQGYADTQYF
TRBV7-9	TRBJ1-6	CASSLRDIGNNSPLHF
TRBV7-2	TRBJ1-1	CASSRQGFDTEAFF
TRBV2	TRBJ2-1	CASSEGGSYNEQFF
TRBV15	TRBJ1-1	CATSRGGQNTEAFF
TRBV4-1	TRBJ2-3	CASSQDWGPGGYTQYF
TRBV7-2	TRBJ2-5	CASSTLDQETQYF
TRBV4-3	TRBJ1-2	CASSQEGGGNYGYTF
TRBV6-1	TRBJ2-2	CASRPSGLAGGRTGELFF
TRBV5-1	TRBJ2-3	CASSFIPGPDTDTQYF
TRBV6-5	TRBJ2-7	CASSYARGTYEQYF
TRBV15	TRBJ1-6	CATSRDRGTDSPLHF
TRBV20-1	TRBJ2-3	CSVAELAGARDTQYF
TRBV27	TRBJ2-7	CASSLETGYHEQYF
TRBV27	TRBJ1-6	CASLIPGTAYNSPLHF
TRBV7-2	TRBJ1-5	CASTLTRESNQPQHF
TRBV12-3/TRBV12-4	TRBJ1-2	CASSSAGQGYGYTF
TRBV4-1	TRBJ2-7	CASSPGLGRREQYF
TRBV20-1	TRBJ2-2	CSARPGPYTGELFF
TRBV4-3	TRBJ1-2	CASSQEAENYGYTF
TRBV6-5	TRBJ2-7	CASSPQGKYEQYF
TRBV4-3	TRBJ1-5	CASSQDYGIGWGQPQHF
TRBV4-3	TRBJ2-2	CASSQDRGTGYHGELFF